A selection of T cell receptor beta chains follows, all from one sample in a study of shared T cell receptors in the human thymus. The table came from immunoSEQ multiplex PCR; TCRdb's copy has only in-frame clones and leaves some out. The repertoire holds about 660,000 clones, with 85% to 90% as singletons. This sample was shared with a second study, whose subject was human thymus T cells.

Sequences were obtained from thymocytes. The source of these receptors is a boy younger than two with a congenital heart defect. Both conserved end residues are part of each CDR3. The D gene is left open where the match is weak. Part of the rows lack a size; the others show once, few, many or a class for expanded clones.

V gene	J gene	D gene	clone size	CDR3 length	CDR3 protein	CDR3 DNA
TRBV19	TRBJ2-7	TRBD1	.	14	CASSIRGRVYEQYF	TGTGCCAGTAGTATTAGGGGGCGGGTCTACGAGCAGTACTTC
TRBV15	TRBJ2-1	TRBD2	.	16	CATSRDSGGAYNEQFF	TGTGCCACCAGCAGAGATTCGGGAGGAGCCTACAATGAGCAGTTCTTC
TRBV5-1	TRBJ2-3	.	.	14	CASKGGVITDTQYF	TGCGCCAGCAAGGGGGGGGTTATCACAGATACGCAGTATTTT
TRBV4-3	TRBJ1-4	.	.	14	CASGSTGGNEKLFF	TGCGCCAGCGGATCGACAGGAGGTAATGAAAAACTGTTTTTT
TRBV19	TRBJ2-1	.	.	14	CASSFGGNYNEQFF	TGTGCCAGTAGCTTTGGCGGGAACTACAATGAGCAGTTCTTC
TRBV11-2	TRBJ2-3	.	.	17	CASSPLVGRGDTDTQYF	TGTGCCAGCAGCCCCCTCGTGGGTCGCGGGGACACAGATACGCAGTATTTT
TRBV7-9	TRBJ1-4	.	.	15	CASSSPEQPNEKLFF	TGTGCCAGCAGCTCCCCGGAACAGCCTAATGAAAAACTGTTTTTT
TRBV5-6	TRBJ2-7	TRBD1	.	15	CASSSVYRGLYEQYF	TGTGCCAGCAGCTCCGTCTACAGGGGGCTATACGAGCAGTACTTC
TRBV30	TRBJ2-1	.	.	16	CAWSILPLVPYNEQFF	TGTGCCTGGAGTATTCTCCCACTAGTCCCCTACAATGAGCAGTTCTTC
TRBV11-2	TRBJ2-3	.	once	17	CASSLVVTTGSTDTQYF	TGTGCCAGCAGCTTAGTAGTGACCACAGGGAGCACAGATACGCAGTATTTT
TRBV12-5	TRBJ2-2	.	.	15	CASPSGTHNTGELFF	TGTGCTAGTCCCTCCGGGACACACAACACCGGGGAGCTGTTTTTT
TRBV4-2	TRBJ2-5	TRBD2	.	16	CASSQIGLAGQETQYF	TGTGCCAGCAGCCAAATCGGACTAGCGGGCCAAGAGACCCAGTACTTC
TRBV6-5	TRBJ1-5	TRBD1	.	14	CASSQGTVNQPQHF	TGTGCCAGCAGTCAAGGGACAGTCAATCAGCCCCAGCATTTT
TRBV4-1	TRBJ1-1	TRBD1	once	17	CASSQDRARPMNTEAFF	TGCGCCAGCAGCCAGGACAGGGCCCGTCCTATGAACACTGAAGCTTTCTTT
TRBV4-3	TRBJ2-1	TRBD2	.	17	CASSLRRGTSEYNEQFF	TGCGCCAGCAGCCTCCGCAGAGGGACTAGCGAATACAATGAGCAGTTCTTC
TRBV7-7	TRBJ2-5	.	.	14	CASSDRDDGRTQYF	TGTGCCAGCAGCGACCGGGATGACGGACGGACCCAGTACTTC
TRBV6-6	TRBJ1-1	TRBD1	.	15	CASSYSGQGGTEAFF	TGTGCCAGCAGTTACTCGGGACAGGGAGGAACTGAAGCTTTCTTT
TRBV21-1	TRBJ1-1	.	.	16	CASSKGKVRQEESAFF	TGTGCCAGCAGCAAAGGGAAGGTTCGACAGGAGGAGTCGGCTTTCTTT
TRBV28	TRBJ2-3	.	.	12	CASSLKRDTQYF	TGTGCCAGCAGTTTAAAGAGGGATACGCAGTATTTT
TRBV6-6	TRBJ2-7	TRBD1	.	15	CASSPGTDPSDEQYF	TGTGCCAGCAGTCCTGGGACAGACCCTTCCGACGAGCAGTACTTC
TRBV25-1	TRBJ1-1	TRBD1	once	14	CASSFNDRASEAFF	TGTGCCAGCAGTTTCAACGACAGGGCTTCGGAAGCTTTCTTT
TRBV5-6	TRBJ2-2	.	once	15	CASSLAGLDTGELFF	TGTGCCAGCAGCTTGGCAGGGTTGGACACCGGGGAGCTGTTTTTT
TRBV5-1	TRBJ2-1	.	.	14	CASRGASGEHEQFF	TGCGCCAGCAGGGGGGCTAGCGGCGAACATGAGCAGTTCTTC
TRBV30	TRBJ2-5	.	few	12	CAWRWGGETQYF	TGTGCCTGGAGATGGGGAGGAGAGACCCAGTACTTC
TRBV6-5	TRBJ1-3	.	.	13	CASSYHRRDTIYF	TGTGCCAGCAGTTACCACAGGAGGGACACCATATATTTT